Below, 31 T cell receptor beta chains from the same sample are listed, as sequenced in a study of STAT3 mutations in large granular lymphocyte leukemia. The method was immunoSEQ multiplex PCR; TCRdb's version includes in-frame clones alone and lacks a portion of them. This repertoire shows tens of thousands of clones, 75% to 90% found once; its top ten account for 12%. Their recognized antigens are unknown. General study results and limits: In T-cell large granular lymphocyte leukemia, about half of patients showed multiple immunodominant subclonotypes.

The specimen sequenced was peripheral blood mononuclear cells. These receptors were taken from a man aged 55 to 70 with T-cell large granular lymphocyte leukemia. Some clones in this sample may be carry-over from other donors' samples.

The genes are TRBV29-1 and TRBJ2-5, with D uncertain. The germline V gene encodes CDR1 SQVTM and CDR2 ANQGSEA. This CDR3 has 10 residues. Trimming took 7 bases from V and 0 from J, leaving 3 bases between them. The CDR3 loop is CSAYQETQYF. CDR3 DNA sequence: TGCAGCGCCTACCAAGAGACCCAGTACTTC.

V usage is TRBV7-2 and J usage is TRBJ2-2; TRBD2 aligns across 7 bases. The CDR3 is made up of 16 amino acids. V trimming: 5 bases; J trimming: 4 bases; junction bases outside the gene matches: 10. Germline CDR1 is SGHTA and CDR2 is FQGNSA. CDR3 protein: CASSLHAGRGTGELFF. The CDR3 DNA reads TGTGCCAGCAGCCTACATGCGGGGAGGGGCACCGGGGAGCTGTTTTTT.

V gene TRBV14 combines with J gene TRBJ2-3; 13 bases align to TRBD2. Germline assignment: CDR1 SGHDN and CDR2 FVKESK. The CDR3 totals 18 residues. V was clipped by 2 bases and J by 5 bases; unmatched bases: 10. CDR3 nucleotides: TGTGCCAGCAGCCAACCCCAACTAGCGGGAGGGACCGTAGATACGCAGTATTTT. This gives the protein CASSQPQLAGGTVDTQYF.

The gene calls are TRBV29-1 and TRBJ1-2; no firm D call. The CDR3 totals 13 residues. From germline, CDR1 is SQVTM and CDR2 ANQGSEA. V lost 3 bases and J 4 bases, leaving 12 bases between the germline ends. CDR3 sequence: CSVEGGTAYGYTF. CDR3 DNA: TGCAGCGTTGAGGGTGGCACGGCCTATGGCTACACCTTC.

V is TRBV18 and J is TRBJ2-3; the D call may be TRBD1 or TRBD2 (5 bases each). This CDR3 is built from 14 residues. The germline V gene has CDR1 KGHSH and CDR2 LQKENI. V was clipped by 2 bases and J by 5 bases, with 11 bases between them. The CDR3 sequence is CASSPAGAGDTQYF. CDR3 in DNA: TGTGCCAGCTCACCAGCCGGGGCCGGAGATACGCAGTATTTT.

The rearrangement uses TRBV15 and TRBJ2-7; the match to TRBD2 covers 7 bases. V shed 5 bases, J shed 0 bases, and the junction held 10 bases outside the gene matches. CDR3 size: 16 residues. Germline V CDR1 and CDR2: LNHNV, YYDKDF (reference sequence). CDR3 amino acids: CATSGRQRGLSYEQYF. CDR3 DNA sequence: TGTGCCACCAGCGGACGCCAGCGGGGCCTCTCCTACGAGCAGTACTTC.

This chain's CDR3 is CASSPRYEQYF. DNA for the CDR3: TGTGCCAGCAGCCCCCGATACGAGCAGTACTTC. The rearrangement joins TRBV28 to TRBJ2-7; no reliable D call. V lost 6 bases to trimming and J lost 4 bases, with 7 bases between them. The CDR3 is made up of 11 amino acids. Germline loops: CDR1 MDHEN, CDR2 SYDVKM.

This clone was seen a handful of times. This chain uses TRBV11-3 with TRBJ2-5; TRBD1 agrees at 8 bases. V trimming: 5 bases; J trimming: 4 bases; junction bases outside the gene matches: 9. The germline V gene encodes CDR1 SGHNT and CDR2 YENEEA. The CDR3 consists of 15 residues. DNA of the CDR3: TGTGCCAGCAGCCCTAGGACAGGGCGTTCAGAGACCCAGTACTTC. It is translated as CASSPRTGRSETQYF.

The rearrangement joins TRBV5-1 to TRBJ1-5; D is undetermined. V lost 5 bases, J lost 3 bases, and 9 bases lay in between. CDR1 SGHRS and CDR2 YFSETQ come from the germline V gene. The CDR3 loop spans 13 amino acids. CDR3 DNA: TGCGCCAGCAGTGGCGTTCCCAATCAGCCCCAGCATTTT. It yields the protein CASSGVPNQPQHF.

The DNA of the CDR3 is TGTGCCAGCAGCTCAGGGACCGGGGAGCTGTTTTTT. It is translated as CASSSGTGELFF. This chain uses TRBV7-9 with TRBJ2-2, with a weak D call TRBD1 (5 bases). V lost 4 bases and J 5 bases, leaving 5 bases between the germline ends. This CDR3 is built from 12 residues. The V gene's germline CDR1 is SEHNR and CDR2 FQNEAQ (reference sequence).

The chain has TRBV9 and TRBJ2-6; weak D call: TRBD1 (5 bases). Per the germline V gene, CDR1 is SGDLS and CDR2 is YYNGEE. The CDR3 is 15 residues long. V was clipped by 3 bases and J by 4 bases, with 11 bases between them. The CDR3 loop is CASSGDSAGANVLTF. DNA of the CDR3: TGTGCCAGCAGCGGCGACAGTGCCGGGGCCAACGTCCTGACTTTC.

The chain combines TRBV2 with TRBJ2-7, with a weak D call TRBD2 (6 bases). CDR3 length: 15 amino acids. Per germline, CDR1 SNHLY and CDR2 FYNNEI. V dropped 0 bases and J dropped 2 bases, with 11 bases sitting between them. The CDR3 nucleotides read TGTGCCAGCAGTGAAGCGAGACTAGGGCCCTACGAGCAGTACTTC. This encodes CASSEARLGPYEQYF.

This CDR3 reads CASSPGGVTGDYGYTF. The CDR3 DNA reads TGTGCCAGCAGCCCGGGCGGTGTAACAGGGGACTATGGCTACACCTTC. The V call is TRBV7-9, the J call TRBJ1-2; 7 bases are shared with TRBD1. CDR3 length: 16 residues. CDR1 and CDR2 from the germline V gene are SEHNR and FQNEAQ (reference sequence). With V trimmed by 5 bases and J by 3 bases, 12 bases remained unmatched.

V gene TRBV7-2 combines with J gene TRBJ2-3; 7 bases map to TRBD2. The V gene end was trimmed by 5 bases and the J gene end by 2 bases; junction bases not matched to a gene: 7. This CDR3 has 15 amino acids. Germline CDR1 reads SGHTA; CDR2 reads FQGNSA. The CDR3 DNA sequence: TGTGCCAGCAGCAGGGACTACCGCTTCACAGATACGCAGTATTTT. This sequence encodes CASSRDYRFTDTQYF.

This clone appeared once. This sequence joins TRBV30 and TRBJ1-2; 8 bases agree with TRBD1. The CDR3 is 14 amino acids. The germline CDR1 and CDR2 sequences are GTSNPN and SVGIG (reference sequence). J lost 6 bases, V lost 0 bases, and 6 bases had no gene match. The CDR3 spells CAWSVRGRAHGYTF. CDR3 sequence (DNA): TGTGCCTGGAGTGTCAGGGGGCGGGCTCATGGCTACACCTTC. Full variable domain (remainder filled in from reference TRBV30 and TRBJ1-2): SQTIHQWPATLVQPVGSPLSLECTVEGTSNPNLYWYRQAAGRGLQLLFYSVGIGQISSEVPQNLSASRPQDRQFILSSKKLLLSDSGFYLCAWSVRGRAHGYTFGSGTRLTVV.

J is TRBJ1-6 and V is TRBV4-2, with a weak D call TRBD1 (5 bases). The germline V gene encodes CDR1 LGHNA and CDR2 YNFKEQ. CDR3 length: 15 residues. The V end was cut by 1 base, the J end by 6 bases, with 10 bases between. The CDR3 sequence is CASSQGRGVNSPLHF. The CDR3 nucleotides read TGTGCCAGCAGCCAAGGGCGGGGGGTTAATTCACCCCTCCACTTT.

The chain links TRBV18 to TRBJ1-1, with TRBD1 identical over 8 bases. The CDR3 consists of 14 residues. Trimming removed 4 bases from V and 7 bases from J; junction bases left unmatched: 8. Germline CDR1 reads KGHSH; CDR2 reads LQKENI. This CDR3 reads CASSLRTGYHEAFF. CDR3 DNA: TGTGCCAGCTCACTCCGGACAGGGTATCATGAAGCTTTCTTT.

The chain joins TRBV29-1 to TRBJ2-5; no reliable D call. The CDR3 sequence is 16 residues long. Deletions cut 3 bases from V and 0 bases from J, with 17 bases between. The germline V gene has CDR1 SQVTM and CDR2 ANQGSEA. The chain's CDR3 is CSVDPKGPGYQETQYF. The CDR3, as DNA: TGCAGCGTTGACCCTAAGGGTCCAGGTTACCAAGAGACCCAGTACTTC.

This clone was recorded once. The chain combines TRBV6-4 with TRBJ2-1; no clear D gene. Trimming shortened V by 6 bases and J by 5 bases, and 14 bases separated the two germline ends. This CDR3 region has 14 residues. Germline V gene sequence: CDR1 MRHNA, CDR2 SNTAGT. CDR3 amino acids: CASRRSQTDNEQFF. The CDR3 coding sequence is TGTGCCAGCAGGAGATCCCAAACCGACAATGAGCAGTTCTTC.

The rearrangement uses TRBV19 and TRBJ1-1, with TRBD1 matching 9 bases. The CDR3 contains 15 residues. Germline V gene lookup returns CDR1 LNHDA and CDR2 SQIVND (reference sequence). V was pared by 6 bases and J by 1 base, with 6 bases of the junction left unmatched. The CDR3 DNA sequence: TGTGCCAGTAGGACGGACAGGGGATGGAACACTGAAGCTTTCTTT. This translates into CASRTDRGWNTEAFF.

This CDR3 reads CASSIRDQPQHF. In nucleotides, the CDR3 is TGTGCCAGCAGTATCCGAGATCAGCCCCAGCATTTT. The chain combines TRBV6-1 with TRBJ1-5; D is uncertain. Germline-derived CDR1 and CDR2 are MNHNS and SASEGT. This CDR3 has 12 residues. The V end was cut by 5 bases, the J end by 5 bases, with 7 bases between.

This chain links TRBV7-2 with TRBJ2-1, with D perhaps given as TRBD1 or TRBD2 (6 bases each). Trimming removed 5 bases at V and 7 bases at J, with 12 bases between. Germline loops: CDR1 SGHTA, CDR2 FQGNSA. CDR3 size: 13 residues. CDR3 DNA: TGTGCCAGCAGCGGCGGGACATTTAATGAGCAGTTCTTC. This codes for CASSGGTFNEQFF.

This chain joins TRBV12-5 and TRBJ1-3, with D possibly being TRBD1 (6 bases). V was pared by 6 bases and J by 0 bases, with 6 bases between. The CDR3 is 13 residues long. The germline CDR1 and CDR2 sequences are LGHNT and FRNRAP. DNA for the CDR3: TGTGCTAGTGGCAGGGGCTCTGGAAACACCATATATTTT. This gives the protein CASGRGSGNTIYF.

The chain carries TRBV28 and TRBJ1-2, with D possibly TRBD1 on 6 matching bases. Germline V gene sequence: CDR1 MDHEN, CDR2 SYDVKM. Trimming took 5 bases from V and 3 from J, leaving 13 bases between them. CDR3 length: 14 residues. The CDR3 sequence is CASSVAGQYYGYTF. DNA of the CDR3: TGTGCCAGCAGTGTAGCCGGACAGTACTATGGCTACACCTTC.

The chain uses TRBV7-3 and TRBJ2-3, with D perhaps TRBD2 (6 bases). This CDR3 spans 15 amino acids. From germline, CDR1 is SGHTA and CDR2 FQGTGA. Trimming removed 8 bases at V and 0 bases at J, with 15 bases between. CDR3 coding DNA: TGTGCCAGCGGACGTAGCGGCCGAAGCACAGATACGCAGTATTTT. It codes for CASGRSGRSTDTQYF.

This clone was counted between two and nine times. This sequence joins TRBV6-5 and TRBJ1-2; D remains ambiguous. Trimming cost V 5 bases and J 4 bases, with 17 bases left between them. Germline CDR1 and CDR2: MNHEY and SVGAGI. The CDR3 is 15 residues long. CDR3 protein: CASSTMGGQSYGYTF. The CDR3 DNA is TGTGCCAGCAGTACCATGGGAGGGCAGAGCTATGGCTACACCTTC.

In DNA, the CDR3 is TGTGCCAGCAGCTTACCCCTACAGGGGGCCGTGAGGAATGAGCAGTTCTTC. This sequence encodes CASSLPLQGAVRNEQFF. V usage is TRBV7-3 and J usage is TRBJ2-1; 9 bases match TRBD1. Germline CDR1 SGHTA, CDR2 FQGTGA. The CDR3 totals 17 residues. The V segment lost 2 bases and the J segment 7 bases; nucleotides outside the gene matches: 12.

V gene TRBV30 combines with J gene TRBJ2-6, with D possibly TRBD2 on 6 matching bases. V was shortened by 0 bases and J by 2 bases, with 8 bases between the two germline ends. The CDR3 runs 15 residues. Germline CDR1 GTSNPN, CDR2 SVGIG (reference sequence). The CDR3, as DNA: TGTGCCTGGAGTGTACCGGGGGCTGGGGCCAACGTCCTGACTTTC. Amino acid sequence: CAWSVPGAGANVLTF.

Here the CDR3 DNA reads TGCGCCAGCAGCTTGACACGGCGGAACACTGAAGCTTTCTTT. It yields the protein CASSLTRRNTEAFF. The chain links TRBV5-1 to TRBJ1-1, with unresolved D. Germline V gene sequence: CDR1 SGHRS, CDR2 YFSETQ. The V end was cut by 1 base, the J end by 1 base, with 8 bases between. The CDR3 consists of 14 residues.

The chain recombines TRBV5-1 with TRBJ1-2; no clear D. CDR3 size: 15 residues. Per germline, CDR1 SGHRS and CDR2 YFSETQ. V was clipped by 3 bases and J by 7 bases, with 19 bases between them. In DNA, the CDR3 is TGCGCCAGCAGCTCATTGGCCGGGAAAGGATCTGGCTACACCTTC. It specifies CASSSLAGKGSGYTF. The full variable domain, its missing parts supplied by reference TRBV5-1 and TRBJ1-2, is KAGVTQTPRYLIKTRGQQVTLSCSPISGHRSVSWYQQTPGQGLQFLFEYFSETQRNKGNFPGRFSGRQFSNSRSEMNVSTLELGDSALYLCASSSLAGKGSGYTFGSGTRLTVV.

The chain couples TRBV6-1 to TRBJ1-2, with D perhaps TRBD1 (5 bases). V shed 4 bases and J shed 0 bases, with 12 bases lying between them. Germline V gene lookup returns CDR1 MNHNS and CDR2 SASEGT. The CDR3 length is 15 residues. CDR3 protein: CASSADSTTNYGYTF. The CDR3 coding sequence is TGTGCCAGCAGTGCCGACAGTACCACTAACTATGGCTACACCTTC.